These 32 T cell receptor beta chains were sequenced from one sample in a study of graft-versus-host responses after intestinal transplantation. Method: immunoSEQ multiplex PCR; TCRdb's copy keeps in-frame clones and lacks some. The profile shows about 39,000 clones, over 90% of them singletons. Which antigens these TCRs recognize remains unknown. Sequencing was performed on unstimulated CD8+ T cells sorted from spleen or lymph node cells, taken before transplant. The receptors stem from a human donor who was the organ donor for an intestinal transplant.

V gene TRBV7-6 combines with J gene TRBJ2-1; D is possibly TRBD1 or TRBD2 (5 bases each). The CDR3 consists of 13 residues. The germline gives CDR1 SGHVS, CDR2 FNYEAQ. Trimming stripped 2 bases from V and 8 bases from J, with 10 bases between. In nucleotides, the CDR3 is TGTGCCAGCAGCTTATTGGGGGTAGATGAGCAGTTCTTC. It is translated as CASSLLGVDEQFF. Combining the CDR3 with reference TRBV7-6 and TRBJ2-1 gives the whole variable domain GAGVSQSPRYKVTKRGQDVALRCDPISGHVSLYWYRQALGQGPEFLTYFNYEAQQDKSGLPNDRFSAERPEGSISTLTIQRTEQRDSAMYRCASSLLGVDEQFFGPGTRLTVL.

The chain joins TRBV7-3 to TRBJ2-3, with 7 bases identical to TRBD1. The germline gives CDR1 SGHTA, CDR2 FQGTGA. The CDR3 has 14 residues. The V and J ends lost 0 bases and 4 bases, in that order; junction bases with no gene match: 1. For the CDR3, the DNA is TGTGCCAGCAGCTTAACGGACAGGCCAGATACGCAGTATTTT. It specifies CASSLTDRPDTQYF.

This chain connects TRBV29-1 to TRBJ1-1; 7 nucleotides agree with TRBD1. V shed 3 bases, J shed 4 bases, and the junction held 5 bases outside the gene matches. The V gene's germline CDR1 is SQVTM and CDR2 ANQGSEA. CDR3 length: 13 amino acids. CDR3 loop: CSVEEGAGTEAFF. CDR3 nucleotides: TGCAGCGTTGAGGAGGGGGCGGGCACTGAAGCTTTCTTT.

The V gene is TRBV6-4, the J gene TRBJ2-1; TRBD1 matches at 9 bases. In germline, CDR1 is MRHNA, CDR2 SNTAGT. V shed 0 bases, J shed 6 bases, and the junction held 0 bases outside the gene matches. The CDR3 contains 14 residues. DNA of the CDR3: TGTGCCAGCAGTGACTCGACAGGGGGCAATGAGCAGTTCTTC. This gives the protein CASSDSTGGNEQFF.

The chain employs TRBV4-3 and TRBJ1-1; D is unclear. The CDR3 length is 11 residues. V shed 1 base and J shed 8 bases, with 5 bases lying between them. CDR1 LGHNA and CDR2 YSLEER come from the germline V gene. In DNA, the CDR3 is TGCGCCAGCAGCCAAGGATTAGAAGCTTTCTTT. Protein product: CASSQGLEAFF.

The genes are TRBV9 and TRBJ2-3; the D gene is possibly TRBD2 (5 bases). Trimming cost V 1 base and J 2 bases, with 8 bases left between them. CDR1 is SGDLS and CDR2 is YYNGEE in the germline V gene. The CDR3 is made up of 14 amino acids. Here the CDR3 DNA reads TGTGCCAGCAGCGTAAATAGCGCCACAGATACGCAGTATTTT. Residues: CASSVNSATDTQYF.

This clone appeared once. The chain carries TRBV28 and TRBJ2-3; D may be TRBD1 (5 bases). The CDR3 extends over 14 amino acids. Germline CDR1 and CDR2: MDHEN and SYDVKM. Trimming pared 0 bases from V and 2 bases from J, leaving 6 bases between. CDR3 sequence reads: CASSLWDNTDTQYF. CDR3 in DNA: TGTGCCAGCAGTTTATGGGACAACACAGATACGCAGTATTTT.

The J gene is TRBJ2-7, the V gene TRBV6-1; D perhaps matches TRBD2 (5 bases). The CDR3 consists of 13 residues. The V and J ends lost 4 bases and 3 bases respectively, with 10 bases between them. Looked up from germline, CDR1 is MNHNS and CDR2 is SASEGT. The CDR3 sequence is CASSADSHYEQYF. The CDR3, as DNA: TGTGCCAGCAGTGCGGACTCGCACTACGAGCAGTACTTC.

In nucleotides, the CDR3 is TGTGCCAGCAGTTTACCTAGAAACACTGAAGCTTTCTTT. It is translated as CASSLPRNTEAFF. The V and J genes are TRBV28 and TRBJ1-1, with D uncertain. The CDR3 totals 13 residues. V was cut by 2 bases and J by 2 bases, with 6 bases left in between. The germline gives CDR1 MDHEN, CDR2 SYDVKM.

The chain uses TRBV4-1 and TRBJ1-2, with D uncertain. The CDR3 has 17 amino acids. V lost 5 bases to trimming and J lost 4 bases, with 23 bases between them. The germline gives CDR1 MGHRA, CDR2 YSYEKL. CDR3 bases: TGCGCCAGCAGCTTTTGCACCCAGAACCGAAAGACCTATGGCTACACCTTC. This sequence encodes CASSFCTQNRKTYGYTF.

This chain uses TRBV2 with TRBJ2-2; D is possibly TRBD1 (5 bases). The CDR3 loop spans 17 amino acids. V lost 1 base and J lost 0, with 12 bases in between. Germline assignment: CDR1 SNHLY and CDR2 FYNNEI. The CDR3 reads CASSEGQGLANTGELFF. CDR3 nucleotide sequence: TGTGCCAGCAGTGAAGGGCAGGGTCTAGCGAACACCGGGGAGCTGTTTTTT. Full variable domain (outside the CDR3, taken from reference TRBV2 and TRBJ2-2): EPEVTQTPSHQVTQMGQEVILRCVPISNHLYFYWYRQILGQKVEFLVSFYNNEISEKSEIFDDQFSVERPDGSNFTLKIRSTKLEDSAMYFCASSEGQGLANTGELFFGEGSRLTVL.

The chain employs TRBV7-9 and TRBJ2-7, with D possibly being TRBD1 or TRBD2 (5 bases each). Trimming cost V 3 bases and J 7 bases, with 22 bases left between them. The CDR3 totals 16 residues. The germline V gene encodes CDR1 SEHNR and CDR2 FQNEAQ (reference sequence). This CDR3 reads CASSLGVGLSGKEQYF. The CDR3 coding sequence is TGTGCCAGCAGCTTGGGGGTCGGGCTATCTGGAAAAGAGCAGTACTTC.

V is TRBV27 and J is TRBJ2-7; 10 positions agree with TRBD2. Germline V gene lookup returns CDR1 MNHEY and CDR2 SMNVEV (reference sequence). V gave up 4 bases and J gave up 3 bases; unmatched junction bases: 3. This CDR3 has 14 amino acids. The CDR3 loop is CASSSLAGDYEQYF. CDR3 in DNA: TGTGCCAGCAGTTCCCTAGCGGGAGACTACGAGCAGTACTTC.

V usage is TRBV6-9 and J usage is TRBJ2-1; D unresolved. The germline V gene encodes CDR1 MNHGY and CDR2 SVAAGI. V was cut by 3 bases and J by 4 bases, with 13 bases left in between. The CDR3 runs to 15 residues. CDR3 region: CASSYSGSEYNEQFF. CDR3 DNA: TGTGCCAGCAGTTACTCGGGCAGCGAGTACAATGAGCAGTTCTTC.

J is TRBJ1-2 and V is TRBV28; D is possibly TRBD1 (5 bases). Trimming left V 5 bases short and J 5 bases short, with 12 bases between. This CDR3 has 13 amino acids. The V gene's germline CDR1 is MDHEN and CDR2 SYDVKM. DNA of the CDR3: TGTGCCAGCAGTCGCCTCAGGGAGTATGGCTACACCTTC. Its protein product is CASSRLREYGYTF.

The CDR3 loop reads CASSLRRGSGPENSYEQYF. CDR3 nucleotide sequence: TGCGCCAGCAGCTTGAGAAGGGGTTCAGGACCCGAAAACTCCTACGAGCAGTACTTC. The V and J genes are TRBV5-1 and TRBJ2-7; perhaps TRBD1 as D (5 bases). In germline, CDR1 is SGHRS, CDR2 YFSETQ. Trimming cost V 1 base and J 0 bases, with 23 bases left between them. The CDR3 loop spans 19 amino acids.

The chain couples TRBV28 to TRBJ2-7; no definite D call. The CDR3 sequence is 11 residues long. The V end lost 6 bases, the J end lost 5 bases, and 8 bases lay between the germline ends. CDR1 and CDR2 (germline): MDHEN, SYDVKM. DNA of the CDR3: TGTGCCAGCAGCCCGAGTGACGAGCAGTACTTC. It translates to CASSPSDEQYF. Looking up the rest from reference TRBV28 and TRBJ2-7 gives the full variable domain: DVKVTQSSRYLVKRTGEKVFLECVQDMDHENMFWYRQDPGLGLRLIYFSYDVKMKEKGDIPEGYSVSREKKERFSLILESASTNQTSMYLCASSPSDEQYFGPGTRLTVT.

The rearrangement links TRBV6-6 to TRBJ2-3; D is undetermined. Per germline, CDR1 MNHNY and CDR2 SVGAGI (reference sequence). The germline V and J ends were trimmed by 8 bases and 0 bases, with 12 bases remaining between them. The CDR3 totals 14 residues. The CDR3: CASVSGPSTDTQYF. As DNA, the CDR3 is TGTGCCAGCGTATCCGGCCCGAGCACAGATACGCAGTATTTT.

V gene TRBV9 combines with J gene TRBJ2-7; D possibly uses TRBD1 or TRBD2 (5 bases each). The CDR3 runs 14 residues. V was shortened by 0 bases and J by 5 bases, with 12 bases between the two germline ends. Germline V gene lookup returns CDR1 SGDLS and CDR2 YYNGEE. CDR3 nucleotides: TGTGCCAGCAGCGTAGGGGGGACCCTCCACGAGCAGTACTTC. Its translation: CASSVGGTLHEQYF.

This rearrangement joins TRBV28 to TRBJ1-4; 7 nucleotides align to TRBD1. Germline V gives CDR1 MDHEN, CDR2 SYDVKM. There are 12 residues in the CDR3. V was pared by 4 bases and J by 13 bases, with 6 bases of the junction left unmatched. CDR3 sequence reads: CASSWTGRGLFF. CDR3 DNA sequence: TGTGCCAGCAGTTGGACAGGCCGGGGACTGTTTTTT.

The chain is built from TRBV5-6 and TRBJ1-3, with a possible D match to TRBD1 (5 bases). The germline V and J ends were trimmed by 1 base and 5 bases, with 7 bases remaining between them. This CDR3 is built from 13 residues. CDR1 is SGHDT, CDR2 YYEEEE, per germline. The CDR3 spells CASSLHRRNTIYF. DNA for the CDR3: TGTGCCAGCAGCTTGCACAGGAGAAACACCATATATTTT.

The CDR3 nucleotides read TGCGCCAGCAGCCAATTCGAGGGGGTCACCGGGGAGCTGTTTTTT. Protein product: CASSQFEGVTGELFF. This chain joins TRBV4-3 and TRBJ2-2, with TRBD1 as a possible D gene (6 bases). The V gene lost 2 bases and the J gene lost 4 bases, with 11 bases spanning the gap. This CDR3 has 15 residues. Germline-derived CDR1 and CDR2 are LGHNA and YSLEER.

The J gene is TRBJ2-1, the V gene TRBV2, with no clear D. The germline CDR1 and CDR2 sequences are SNHLY and FYNNEI. The V and J ends lost 5 bases and 3 bases respectively, with 11 bases between them. The CDR3 length is 14 residues. The CDR3 loop is CASSPTPGYNEQFF. CDR3 nucleotides: TGTGCCAGCAGTCCGACACCCGGCTACAATGAGCAGTTCTTC.

The chain combines TRBV13 with TRBJ2-5; 13 bases agree with TRBD2. The CDR3 consists of 15 residues. The ends lost 3 bases at V and 4 bases at J; junction bases unmatched: 2. Germline V gene data show CDR1 as PRHDT and CDR2 as FYEKMQ (reference sequence). CDR3 amino acids: CASSLGLAGPETQYF. CDR3 DNA: TGTGCCAGCAGCTTGGGACTAGCGGGACCAGAGACCCAGTACTTC.

The chain employs TRBV5-5 and TRBJ1-2, with D maybe TRBD1 (6 bases). The CDR3 has 14 residues. Trimming removed 0 bases at V and 4 bases at J, with 10 bases between. The germline V gene encodes CDR1 SGHKS and CDR2 YYEKEE (reference sequence). For the CDR3, the DNA is TGTGCCAGCAGCTTGGGACAGGTCGGCTATGGCTACACCTTC. Translated, it gives CASSLGQVGYGYTF.

V and J are TRBV28 and TRBJ2-5; D unclear. The J call is doubtful: the DNA matches TRBJ2-7 better. Germline CDR1 reads MDHEN; CDR2 reads SYDVKM. This CDR3 has 13 amino acids. Here the CDR3 reads CASSFSSYYEQYF. Written as DNA, the CDR3 is TGTGCCAGCAGTTTTTCGTCGTACTACGAGCAGTACTTC.

The chain joins TRBV2 to TRBJ2-1; 9 bases match TRBD2. Germline V CDR1 and CDR2: SNHLY, FYNNEI. The CDR3 totals 15 residues. The V gene end was trimmed by 8 bases and the J gene end by 0 bases; junction bases not matched to a gene: 5. CDR3 sequence: CASYYSGSSYNEQFF. The CDR3 nucleotides are TGTGCCAGCTACTATAGCGGGAGCTCCTACAATGAGCAGTTCTTC.

This clone was recorded only once. The V and J genes are TRBV9 and TRBJ2-6; D unresolved. The germline V and J ends were trimmed by 2 bases and 0 bases, with 6 bases remaining between them. The CDR3 runs 15 residues. Germline CDR1 SGDLS, CDR2 YYNGEE. The DNA of the CDR3 is TGTGCCAGCAGCGTTTCAAACTCTGGGGCCAACGTCCTGACTTTC. This encodes CASSVSNSGANVLTF.

This clone occurred a few times. In DNA, the CDR3 is TGTGCTAGTGGTTCGCAGGGGCACGAAGGCTACACCTTC. Translation: CASGSQGHEGYTF. The rearrangement links TRBV12-5 to TRBJ1-2, with D tentatively TRBD1 (6 bases). Germline V lookup: CDR1 LGHNT, CDR2 FRNRAP. Trimming removed 4 bases from V and 8 bases from J, with 14 bases in between. The CDR3 is 13 residues long.

The CDR3 region is CASSHKGSTEAFF. CDR3 coding DNA: TGCGCCAGCAGCCATAAGGGAAGTACTGAAGCTTTCTTT. The J gene is TRBJ1-1, the V gene TRBV4-1; D is unresolved. Trimming shortened V by 3 bases and J by 5 bases, and 10 bases separated the two germline ends. Germline CDR1 reads MGHRA; CDR2 reads YSYEKL. This CDR3 is 13 amino acids long.

This clone ranks as medium-sized. The V gene is TRBV5-1, the J gene TRBJ2-5; 8 bases align to TRBD1. The V gene's germline CDR1 is SGHRS and CDR2 YFSETQ. The V segment lost 0 bases and the J segment 1 base; nucleotides outside the gene matches: 2. The CDR3 has 15 amino acids. The CDR3 nucleotides are TGCGCCAGCAGCTTGGGACAGGGGTTCCAAGAGACCCAGTACTTC. This encodes CASSLGQGFQETQYF.

The chain recombines TRBV7-2 with TRBJ2-5; TRBD1 agrees at 7 bases. The J call may be in error: the DNA end matches TRBJ2-7 better. The CDR3 sequence is 19 residues long. Germline V gives CDR1 SGHTA, CDR2 FQGNSA. CDR3 DNA sequence: TGTGCCAGCACCTTCCCCAATCAGACGTGGGGGCAGGGGGCCTACGAGCAGTACTTC. Residues: CASTFPNQTWGQGAYEQYF.